This entry is about one T cell receptor beta chain. Its antigen is unknown. The time point: week 47, end of study. The content of each vaccine dose was 300 ug of mutant IDH1 20-mer peptide, and topical imiquimod accompanied it. New WHO grade 3 or 4 astrocytomas that were IDH1-mutant and ATRX-lost occurred in the donors. Clones were read by immunoSEQ multiplex PCR, and TCRdb kept only the in-frame ones, dropping some. The table lists some 50,000 clones, roughly 84% of them singletons, with about 4.3% in the top ten. These data are taken from a study of a mutant IDH1 vaccine in newly diagnosed glioma. About the study: Following radiotherapy alone, or alongside temozolomide cycles, vaccination was started after an interval of 4-6 weeks.

Study results and caveats: Among top peripheral T cell clonotypes, changes seemed unrelated to pseudoprogression.

There are 15 residues in the CDR3. The V and J ends lost 5 bases and 4 bases, in that order; junction bases with no gene match: 10. Germline loops: CDR1 MNHEY, CDR2 SVGAGI. The receptor was derived from a woman aged 30 to 39 with glioma. Some clones in this sample may be carry-over from other donors' samples. The chain has TRBV6-5 and TRBJ2-7; TRBD2 matches 8 bases. This specimen consisted of PBMCs, obtained from a glioma patient whose treatment included an IDH1 peptide vaccine. CDR3 protein: CASSPSRSGGYEQYF. The CDR3 bases are TGTGCCAGCAGTCCGTCCCGGAGCGGGGGTTACGAGCAGTACTTC.